This T cell receptor (beta chain) came from a study of T cells in localized non-small cell lung cancer. Study findings and constraints: Median approximately 58 top-100 tumor clones were shared with paired adjacent lung. Since sequencing was restricted to only one region of the tumor, intratumor heterogeneity remains a possibility. Uninvolved adjacent lung showed peak T cell clonality, exceeding tumor. Longer overall survival associated with higher blood T cell density; shorter survival with higher adjacent-lung clonality.

Sequencing used immunoSEQ multiplex PCR; TCRdb keeps in-frame clones, though not all of them. Of approximately 28,000 clones in the sample, 88% were seen once. After removal of 5 bases from V and 13 bases from J, the junction contained 9 bases not matched to a gene. CDR3 length equals 13 residues. CDR1 is SGHTA, CDR2 FQGNSA, per germline. Note on this clone: Its antigen is unknown.

The source is a woman between 40 and 69 years old with stage III lung adenocarcinoma. The source material was peripheral blood mononuclear cells, sampled before any cancer treatment. This chain links TRBV7-2 with TRBJ2-4; 9 bases are shared with TRBD1. The chain's CDR3 is CASSADRGDWQYF. CDR3 bases: TGTGCCAGCAGCGCGGACAGGGGAGATTGGCAGTACTTC. The entire variable domain, with the rest obtained from reference TRBV7-2 and TRBJ2-4, is as follows: GAGVSQSPSNKVTEKGKDVELRCDPISGHTALYWYRQSLGQGLEFLIYFQGNSAPDKSGLPSDRFSAERTGGSVSTLTIQRTQQEDSAVYLCASSADRGDWQYFGAGTRLSVL.